This entry is about one TCR beta chain. The target of this receptor is not known. No base quality information exists; no much larger clone differs at one position. TCRbeta CDR3 regions were amplified from genomic DNA by means of the immunoSEQ Assay, a bias-controlled multiplex PCR. From the authors' description of their analysis: Within the assay, amplification of reference gene primers was used to estimate how many nucleated cells each sample contained. To quantify the absolute abundance of each unique TCRbeta CDR3 rearrangement, sequence reads were collapsed and filtered. Productive Simpson clonality was computed per sample as the square root of Simpson's diversity index over productive rearrangements. TCRdb limited this immuneACCESS table to in-frame rearrangements with V and J called. A share of clones is missing; checked studies link under half to unresolved V genes, and the rest is unexplained. That table furnishes V, J and clone size, whereas the DNA furnished D and trimming. The sample has roughly 110,000 clones on record, 70% to 90% of them singletons. The ten most abundant clones make up approximately 1.5% of the sample.

The source of the sample is a study of blood T cell repertoires in COVID-19 (TCRdb year 2020). Regarding the study in general: Collaborator samples came from the United States, Italy and Spain and covered acute and convalescent phases of COVID-19. The prospective study material was composed of cDNA or gDNA derived from T cells, B-cell-depleted T cells, or PBMCs. The dataset comprised deeply sampled blood TCRbeta repertoires from subjects exposed to, actively infected with, or recovered from COVID-19. The repertoires were made available in a free public database intended to serve as a resource for research on the immune response to SARS-CoV-2. The samples were drawn from two sources: the first 160 participants of the ongoing ImmuneRACE study, and 950 to 1,500 subjects contributed by 6 global collaborators. Nearly every sample came with metadata listing a de-identified subject ID, COVID-19 status, age in years and sex. Where available, HLA class I and class II types were obtained from metadata supplied by the sample provider rather than from assay-based typing.

Whole blood was collected in K2EDTA tubes by collaborating institutions according to the institutions' own protocols. For TCRbeta analysis, collaborators shipped samples in one of three forms: frozen whole blood, isolated PBMCs, or DNA extracted from either of those sample types. Results the study describes overall, beyond this receptor: Clinical and demographic metadata were provided uncurated, with the amount varying by source and participant.

V was cut back by 8 bases and J by 4 bases, leaving a gap of 12 bases between them. CDR1 and CDR2 (LNHDA, SQIVND) derive from the germline V gene (reference sequence). The CDR3 numbers 14 residues from cysteine through phenylalanine. This entry keeps only the CDR3 DNA: 42 bases, framed from base 1. The chain uses TRBV19 and TRBJ1-6, and TRBD1 may be the D gene, going by 5 matching bases. The TCR sequence derives from a man aged 40-55 years with acute or convalescent COVID-19. The specimen sequenced was peripheral blood. The DNA reads as follows: TGTGCCAGTGGGGAGGGACTTTATAATTCACCCCTCCACTTT. This gives the protein CASGEGLYNSPLHF.